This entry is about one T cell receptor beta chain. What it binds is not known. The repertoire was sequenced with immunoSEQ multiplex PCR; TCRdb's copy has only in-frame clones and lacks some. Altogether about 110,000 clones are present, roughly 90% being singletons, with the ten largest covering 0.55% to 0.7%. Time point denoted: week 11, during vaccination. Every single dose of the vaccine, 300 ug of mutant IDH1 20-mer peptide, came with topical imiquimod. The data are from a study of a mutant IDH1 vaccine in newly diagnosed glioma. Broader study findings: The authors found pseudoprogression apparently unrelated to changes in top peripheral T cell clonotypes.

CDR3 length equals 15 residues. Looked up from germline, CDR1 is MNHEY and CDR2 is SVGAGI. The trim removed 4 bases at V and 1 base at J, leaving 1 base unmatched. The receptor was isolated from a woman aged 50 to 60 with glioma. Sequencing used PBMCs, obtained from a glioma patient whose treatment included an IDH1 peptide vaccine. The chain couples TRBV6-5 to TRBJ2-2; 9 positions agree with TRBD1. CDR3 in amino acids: CASSWTGVNTGELFF. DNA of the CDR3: TGTGCCAGCAGTTGGACAGGGGTGAACACCGGGGAGCTGTTTTTT.